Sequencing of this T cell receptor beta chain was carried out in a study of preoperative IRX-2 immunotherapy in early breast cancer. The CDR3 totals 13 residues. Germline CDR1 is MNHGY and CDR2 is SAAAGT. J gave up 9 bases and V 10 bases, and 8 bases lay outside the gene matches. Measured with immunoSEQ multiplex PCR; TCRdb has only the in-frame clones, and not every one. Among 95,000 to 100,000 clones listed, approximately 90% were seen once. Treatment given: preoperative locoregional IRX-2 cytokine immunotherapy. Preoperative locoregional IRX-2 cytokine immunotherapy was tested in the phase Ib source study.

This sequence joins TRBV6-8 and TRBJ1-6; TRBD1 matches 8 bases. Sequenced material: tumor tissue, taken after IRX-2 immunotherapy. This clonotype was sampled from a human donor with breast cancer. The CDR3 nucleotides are TGTGCCACCATCGACAGGGGTGGTTCACCCCTCCACTTT. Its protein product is CATIDRGGSPLHF.